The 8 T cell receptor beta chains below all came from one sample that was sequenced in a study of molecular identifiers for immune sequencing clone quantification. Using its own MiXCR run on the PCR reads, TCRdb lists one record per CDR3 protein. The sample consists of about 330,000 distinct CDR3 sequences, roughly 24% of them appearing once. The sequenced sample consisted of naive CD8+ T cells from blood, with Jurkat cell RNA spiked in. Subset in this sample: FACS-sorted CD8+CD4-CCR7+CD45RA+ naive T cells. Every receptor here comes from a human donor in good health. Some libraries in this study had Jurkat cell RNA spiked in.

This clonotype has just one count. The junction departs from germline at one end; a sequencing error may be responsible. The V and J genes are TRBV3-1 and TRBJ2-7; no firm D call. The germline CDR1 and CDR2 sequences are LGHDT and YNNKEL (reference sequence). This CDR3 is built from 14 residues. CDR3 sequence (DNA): TGTGCCAACCGCAATCCTGCCCGGGCAGCCGAGCCGTACTTC. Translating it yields CANRNPARAAEPYF.

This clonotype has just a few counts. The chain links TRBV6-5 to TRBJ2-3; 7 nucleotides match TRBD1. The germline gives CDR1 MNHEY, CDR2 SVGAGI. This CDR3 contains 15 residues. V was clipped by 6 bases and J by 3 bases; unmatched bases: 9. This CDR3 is CASSPPTGRTDTQYF. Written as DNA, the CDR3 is TGTGCCAGCAGCCCCCCGACAGGGAGAACAGATACGCAGTATTTT.

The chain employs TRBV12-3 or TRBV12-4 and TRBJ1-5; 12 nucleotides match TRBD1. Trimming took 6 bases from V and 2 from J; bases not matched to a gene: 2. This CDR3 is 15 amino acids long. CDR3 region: CASRGTGGGNQPQHF. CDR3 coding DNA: TGTGCCAGCAGGGGGACAGGGGGCGGCAATCAGCCCCAGCATTTT.

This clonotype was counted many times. As DNA, the CDR3 is TGTGCCAGCAGCCTGCCCGGGACAGACCCTGAAGCTTTCTTT. This translates into CASSLPGTDPEAFF. The chain combines TRBV5-6 with TRBJ1-1; TRBD1 matches 7 bases. The trim removed 4 bases at V and 6 bases at J, leaving 9 bases unmatched. The CDR3 is made up of 14 amino acids. Per the germline V gene, CDR1 is SGHDT and CDR2 is YYEEEE.

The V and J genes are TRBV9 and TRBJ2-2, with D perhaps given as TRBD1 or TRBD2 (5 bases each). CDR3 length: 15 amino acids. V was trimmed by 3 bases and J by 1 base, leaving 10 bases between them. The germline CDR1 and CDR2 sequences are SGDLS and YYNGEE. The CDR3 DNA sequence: TGTGCCAGCAGCGAGGGACGGCTGAACACCGGGGAGCTGTTTTTT. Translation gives CASSEGRLNTGELFF.

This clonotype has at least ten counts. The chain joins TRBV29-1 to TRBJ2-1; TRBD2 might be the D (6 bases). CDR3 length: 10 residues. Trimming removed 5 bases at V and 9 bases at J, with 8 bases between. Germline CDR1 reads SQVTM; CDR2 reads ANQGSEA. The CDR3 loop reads CSVLASEQFF. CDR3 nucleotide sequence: TGCAGCGTTCTAGCGTCTGAGCAGTTCTTC.

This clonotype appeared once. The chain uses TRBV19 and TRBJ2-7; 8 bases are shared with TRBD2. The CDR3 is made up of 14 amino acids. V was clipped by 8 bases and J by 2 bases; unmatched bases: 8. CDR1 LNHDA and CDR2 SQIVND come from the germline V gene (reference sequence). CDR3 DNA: TGTGCCAGTGCCTCCGGGGGGGCAGCCTACGAGCAGTACTTC. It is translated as CASASGGAAYEQYF.

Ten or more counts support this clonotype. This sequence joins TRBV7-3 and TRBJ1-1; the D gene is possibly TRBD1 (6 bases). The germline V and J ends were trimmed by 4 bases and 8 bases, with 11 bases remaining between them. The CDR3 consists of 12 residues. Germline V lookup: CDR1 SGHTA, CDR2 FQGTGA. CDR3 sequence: CASSSQGQEAFF. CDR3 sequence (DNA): TGTGCCAGCAGCTCCCAAGGACAGGAAGCTTTCTTT.